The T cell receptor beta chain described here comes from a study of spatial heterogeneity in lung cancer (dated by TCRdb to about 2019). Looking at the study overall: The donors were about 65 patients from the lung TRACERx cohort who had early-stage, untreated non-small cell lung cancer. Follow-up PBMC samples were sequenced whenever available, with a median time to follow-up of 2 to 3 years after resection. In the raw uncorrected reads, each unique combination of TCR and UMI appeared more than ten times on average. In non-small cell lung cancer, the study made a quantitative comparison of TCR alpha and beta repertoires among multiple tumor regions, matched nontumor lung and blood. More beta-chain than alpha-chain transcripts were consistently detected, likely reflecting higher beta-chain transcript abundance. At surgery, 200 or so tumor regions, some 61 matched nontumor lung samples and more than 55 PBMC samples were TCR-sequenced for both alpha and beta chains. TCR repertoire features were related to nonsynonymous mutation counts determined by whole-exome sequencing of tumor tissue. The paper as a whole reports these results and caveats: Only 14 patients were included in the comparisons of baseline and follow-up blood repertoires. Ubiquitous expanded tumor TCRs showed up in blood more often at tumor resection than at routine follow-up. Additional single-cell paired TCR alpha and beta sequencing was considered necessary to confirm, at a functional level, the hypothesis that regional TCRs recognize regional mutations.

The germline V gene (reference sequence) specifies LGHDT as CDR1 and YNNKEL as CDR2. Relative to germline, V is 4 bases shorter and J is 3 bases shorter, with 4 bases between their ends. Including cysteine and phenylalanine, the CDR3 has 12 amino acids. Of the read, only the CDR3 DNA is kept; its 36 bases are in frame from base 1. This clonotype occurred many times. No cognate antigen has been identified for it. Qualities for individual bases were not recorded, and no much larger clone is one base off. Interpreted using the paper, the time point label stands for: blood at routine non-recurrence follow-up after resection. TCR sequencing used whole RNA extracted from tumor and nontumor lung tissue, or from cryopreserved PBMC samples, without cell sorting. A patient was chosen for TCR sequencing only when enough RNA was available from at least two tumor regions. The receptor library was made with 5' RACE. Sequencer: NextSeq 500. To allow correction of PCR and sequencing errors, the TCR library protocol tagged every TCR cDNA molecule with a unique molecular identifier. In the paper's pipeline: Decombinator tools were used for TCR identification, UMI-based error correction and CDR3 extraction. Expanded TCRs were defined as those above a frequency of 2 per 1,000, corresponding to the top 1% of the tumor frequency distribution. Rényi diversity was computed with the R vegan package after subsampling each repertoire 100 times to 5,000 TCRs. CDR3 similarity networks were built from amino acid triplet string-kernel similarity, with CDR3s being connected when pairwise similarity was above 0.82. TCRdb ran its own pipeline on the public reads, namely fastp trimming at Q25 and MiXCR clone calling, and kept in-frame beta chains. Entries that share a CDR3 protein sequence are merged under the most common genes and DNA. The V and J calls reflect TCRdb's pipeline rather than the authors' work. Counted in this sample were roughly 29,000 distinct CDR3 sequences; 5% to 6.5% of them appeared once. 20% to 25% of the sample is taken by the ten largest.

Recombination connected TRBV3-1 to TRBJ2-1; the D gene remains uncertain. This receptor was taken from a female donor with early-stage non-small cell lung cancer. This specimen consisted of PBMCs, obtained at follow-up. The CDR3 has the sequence CASSRDYNEQFF. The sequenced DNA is TGTGCCAGCAGCCGGGACTACAATGAGCAGTTCTTC.